This entry is about one T cell receptor (beta chain). Its antigen specificity is not known. Base-call qualities are not available, and no considerably larger clone is one nucleotide away. This entry comes from a study of CD8+ T cells in alopecia areata (dated by TCRdb to 2017 to 2018). In terms of the full investigation: The study used high-throughput TCRbeta sequencing to examine T cell clonal expansion in alopecia areata, in both the C3H/HeJ mouse model and human patients. Scalp clonality was compared among normal scalp (n=4), patchy alopecia areata scalp (n=8), and alopecia totalis/universalis scalp (n=8). Human TCRbeta sequencing covered scalp tissue and sorted CD4+ and CD8+ peripheral blood T cells from patchy and totalis/universalis alopecia areata patients and healthy controls. RNA was obtained with the PAXgene miRNA kit for fixed scalp, the miRNeasy kit for PBMCs, and the RNeasy kit for mouse skin. immunoSEQ multiplex PCR using 35 Vbeta forward primers and 13 Jbeta reverse primers was used to amplify TCRbeta CDR3 regions.

Libraries came from the immunoSEQ multiplex PCR assay. For TCR sequencing, RNA was extracted from every sample and reverse transcribed into cDNA to serve as template. First-strand cDNA was synthesized with SuperScript III using a 2:1 mix of oligo-dT and random hexamers. A synthetic immune receptor repertoire was used to gauge amplification bias, and whatever bias remained was removed computationally. In the original analysis: Raw reads were preprocessed for error removal, and CDR3 was defined according to IMGT conventions as running from the conserved cysteine to phenylalanine. Clonality was computed as 1 minus the Shannon entropy, with the entropy normalized by log2 of the number of productive unique TCRs. Whether each scalp clone was CD4 or CD8 was inferred by checking scalp TCRbeta sequences against the CD4 and CD8 repertoires from sorted blood. Here the immuneACCESS table is served through TCRdb, limited to in-frame sequences with V and J called. Missing clones are a known gap in these copies; in checked studies unresolved V genes cover under half, and the rest lacks a known reason. V and J calls plus clone size are reproduced from that table; the DNA served to infer D and trimming. The sample profile shows over 150,000 clones; just over 55% of them were found once. Under 5% of the sample is taken by the ten largest.

CDR1 LNHDA and CDR2 SQIVND are derived from the germline V gene (reference sequence). Trimming accounts for 3 bases at V and 5 bases at J, while the number of junction bases matched to no gene is 8. Including cysteine and phenylalanine, the CDR3 has 16 amino acids. Only the CDR3 part of the read is kept: 48 bases, read in frame from the first base. The study at large found these results: Shared TCR sequences between patients were less evident than in mice, which may be partly attributable to HLA diversity in the patient population. Higher clonality and more expanded CD8+ clones were observed in lesional scalp than in normal scalp, particularly in alopecia totalis/universalis, a finding suggestive of antigenic drive. Resident alphabeta T cells in normal human skin are also sequenced, complicating scalp TCR repertoire analysis, unlike mouse skin dominated by gammadelta T cells.

PBMCs were isolated by density centrifugation and stained for CD3, CD4 and CD8, and CD4+ and CD8+ T cells were sorted on a FACSAria. Unaffected controls provided scalp biopsies and blood samples. This clonotype was sampled from a human donor in good health. Sequencing input: CD8+ T cells sorted from blood. Recombination connected TRBV19 to TRBJ2-2; TRBD1 matches 8 bases in the middle. The CDR3: CASSIPLTGGTGELFF. The DNA reads as follows: TGTGCCAGTAGTATCCCTTTAACAGGGGGGACCGGGGAGCTGTTTTTT. The full variable domain, completed from the reference TRBV19 and TRBJ2-2 proteins outside the CDR3, reads DGGITQSPKYLFRKEGQNVTLSCEQNLNHDAMYWYRQDPGQGLRLIYYSQIVNDFQKGDIAEGYSVSREKKESFPLTVTSAQKNPTAFYLCASSIPLTGGTGELFFGEGSRLTVL.